These 10 T cell receptor beta chains were sequenced from one sample in a study of blood T cell repertoires in COVID-19. Clones were read by immunoSEQ multiplex PCR, and TCRdb kept only the in-frame ones, dropping some. The table lists 50,000 to 65,000 clones, about 90% of them singletons. The sample was peripheral blood. Receptor source: a woman of 80 years or more with COVID-19, enrolled during active disease.

V usage is TRBV7-2 and J usage is TRBJ1-3, with D perhaps TRBD1 (6 bases). The CDR3 covers 14 residues. The germline V and J ends were trimmed by 2 bases and 4 bases, with 9 bases remaining between them. Per germline, CDR1 SGHTA and CDR2 FQGNSA. DNA of the CDR3: TGTGCCAGCAGCTTACAGGGGTGGGGAAACACCATATATTTT. This sequence encodes CASSLQGWGNTIYF.

The gene calls are TRBV6-5 and TRBJ2-5; no reliable D call. Trimming left V 7 bases short and J 2 bases short, with 11 bases between. CDR3 length equals 13 residues. Germline CDR1 and CDR2: MNHEY and SVGAGI. Here the CDR3 DNA reads TGTGCCAGCAAGAGCGTTAAGCAAGAGACCCAGTACTTC. It is translated as CASKSVKQETQYF.

The chain has TRBV5-1 and TRBJ1-2; 8 bases are a match to TRBD1. V lost 3 bases and J lost 5; bases outside the gene matches: 6. Germline-derived CDR1 and CDR2 are SGHRS and YFSETQ. This CDR3 region has 14 residues. Here the CDR3 reads CASSSQGASYGYTF. CDR3 coding DNA: TGCGCCAGCAGCTCCCAGGGGGCTTCATATGGCTACACCTTC.

This clone was seen a single time. The chain uses TRBV19 and TRBJ2-7; 8 bases match TRBD1. Germline CDR1 is LNHDA and CDR2 is SQIVND (reference sequence). After removal of 3 bases from V and 1 base from J, the junction contained 5 bases not matched to a gene. CDR3 size: 15 residues. CDR3 sequence reads: CASSIIGQGSYEQYF. In DNA, the CDR3 is TGTGCCAGTAGTATTATAGGACAGGGATCCTACGAGCAGTACTTC.

This clone was recorded a few times. The rearrangement joins TRBV12-5 to TRBJ2-3; 7 bases fit TRBD1. In germline, CDR1 is LGHNT, CDR2 FRNRAP. Trimming removed 5 bases from V and 7 bases from J; junction bases left unmatched: 9. The length of the CDR3 is 14 residues. CDR3 sequence (DNA): TGTGCTAGTGGTCGGGACAGCTTGGGACATACGCAGTATTTT. Its translation: CASGRDSLGHTQYF.

This rearrangement joins TRBV13 to TRBJ1-2; TRBD1 agrees at 7 bases. Germline lookup yields CDR1 PRHDT and CDR2 FYEKMQ (reference sequence). V was pared by 5 bases and J by 4 bases, with 4 bases of the junction left unmatched. The CDR3 totals 13 residues. The CDR3 sequence: CASSRDSTYGYTF. The CDR3 DNA reads as TGTGCCAGCAGCCGGGACAGCACCTATGGCTACACCTTC.

This clone was recorded once. The chain links TRBV27 to TRBJ2-5, with D perhaps matching TRBD1 (5 bases). Germline-derived CDR1 and CDR2 are MNHEY and SMNVEV (reference sequence). CDR3 size: 13 residues. The V end was cut by 3 bases, the J end by 5 bases, with 10 bases between. CDR3 protein: CASSFLGAETQYF. CDR3 bases: TGTGCCAGCAGTTTTTTAGGGGCGGAGACCCAGTACTTC.

The table lists this clone with a few counts. This chain joins TRBV5-8 and TRBJ2-3; 12 positions agree with TRBD2. This CDR3 spans 16 amino acids. The V gene end was trimmed by 2 bases and the J gene end by 1 base; junction bases not matched to a gene: 2. Germline lookup yields CDR1 SGHTS and CDR2 YDEGEE. The chain's CDR3 is CASSFLAGGRTDTQYF. Here the CDR3 DNA reads TGTGCCAGCAGCTTCCTAGCGGGGGGGCGCACAGATACGCAGTATTTT.

The chain links TRBV11-2 to TRBJ2-2; D ambiguous. Germline assignment: CDR1 SGHAT and CDR2 FQNNGV. The V end lost 5 bases, the J end lost 7 bases, and 17 bases lay between the germline ends. The CDR3 runs 15 residues. The CDR3 DNA reads as TGTGCCAGCAGCCTCTCCGCGAGCCCCGACGGGGAGCTGTTTTTT. Protein sequence: CASSLSASPDGELFF.

V and J are TRBV21-1 and TRBJ2-7; whether TRBD1, the table's D call, matches the DNA was not checked. TRBV21-1 is flagged as a pseudogene. CDR3 length: 12 amino acids. CDR3 bases: TGTGCCAGACCACAGGGGGCATACGAGCAGTACTTC. This codes for CARPQGAYEQYF.